This is a list of T cell receptor beta chains from one sample in a study of OX40 agonist ivuxolimab in advanced cancers. Profiling relied on immunoSEQ multiplex PCR, and the TCRdb table lists in-frame clones only, not all of them. In the table there are about 40,000 clones, around nine tenths of which are singletons. Source: CD4+ or CD8+ T cells sorted from blood, taken in a trial of the OX40 agonist ivuxolimab. The receptors were gathered from an adult with an advanced solid tumor such as melanoma, head and neck, liver or kidney cancer. Each CDR3 is given with its conserved first and last residue. D genes are given only for firm matches. A clone size is listed for some rows: how often the clone was seen (once, few, many), or a class if it is expanded.

v_call: TRBV13; clone_size: .; d_call: TRBD1; j_call: TRBJ2-7; cdr3_nt: TGTGCCAGCAGTTTAGCAGGGACAGGGAGGGACGAGCAGTACTTC; cdr3_aa: CASSLAGTGRDEQYF
v_call: TRBV7-8; clone_size: .; d_call: TRBD2; j_call: TRBJ2-1; cdr3_nt: TGTGCCAGCAGCCCGACCGGGACTAGCGAATATCCTAATGAGCAGTTCTTC; cdr3_aa: CASSPTGTSEYPNEQFF
v_call: TRBV4-1; clone_size: large; d_call: .; j_call: TRBJ2-1; cdr3_nt: TGCGCCAGCAGCCAAGAAGCGATTTCCTACAATGAGCAGTTCTTC; cdr3_aa: CASSQEAISYNEQFF
v_call: TRBV6-1; clone_size: .; d_call: .; j_call: TRBJ1-1; cdr3_nt: TGTGCCAGCGATTACACTGAAGCTTTCTTT; cdr3_aa: CASDYTEAFF
v_call: TRBV7-9; clone_size: .; d_call: .; j_call: TRBJ1-2; cdr3_nt: TGTGCCAGCAGCCCCGGGCTTGGCTACACCTTC; cdr3_aa: CASSPGLGYTF
v_call: TRBV7-8; clone_size: .; d_call: .; j_call: TRBJ1-2; cdr3_nt: TGTGCCAGCAGCTTAGTCGCCTCCGGGACAAAATCGAGTAGTCGCGGCTACACCTTC; cdr3_aa: CASSLVASGTKSSSRGYTF
v_call: TRBV5-6; clone_size: .; d_call: .; j_call: TRBJ1-2; cdr3_nt: TGTGCCAGCAGCTTCGAAACGGGTTATGGCTACACCTTC; cdr3_aa: CASSFETGYGYTF
v_call: TRBV27; clone_size: .; d_call: .; j_call: TRBJ2-2; cdr3_nt: TGTGCCAGCAGTTCCTTGGACAAGACCAGGAACACCGGGGAGCTGTTTTTT; cdr3_aa: CASSSLDKTRNTGELFF
v_call: TRBV5-5; clone_size: once; d_call: TRBD1; j_call: TRBJ1-2; cdr3_nt: TGTGCCAGCAGCTCTACACCGGGACAGGGTGTAATACTATTTGGCTACACCTTC; cdr3_aa: CASSSTPGQGVILFGYTF
v_call: TRBV9; clone_size: .; d_call: .; j_call: TRBJ1-2; cdr3_nt: TGTGCCAGCAGCAACCCCGGGAATTCTATGGTTGGCTACACCTTC; cdr3_aa: CASSNPGNSMVGYTF
v_call: TRBV30; clone_size: .; d_call: TRBD2; j_call: TRBJ2-2; cdr3_nt: TGTGCCTACAACGGGGTTGGGCTAGCGGGAGGTGTAAACACCGGGGAGCTGTTTTTT; cdr3_aa: CAYNGVGLAGGVNTGELFF
v_call: TRBV10-1; clone_size: .; d_call: TRBD1; j_call: TRBJ1-5; cdr3_nt: TGCGCCAGCAGTGAGAAAAGGGCAGGGGGTAGCAATCAGCCCCAGCATTTT; cdr3_aa: CASSEKRAGGSNQPQHF
v_call: TRBV29-1; clone_size: .; d_call: .; j_call: TRBJ2-7; cdr3_nt: TGCAGCGCTAAAACAGATTCTCTCTACGAGCAGTACTTC; cdr3_aa: CSAKTDSLYEQYF
v_call: TRBV13; clone_size: .; d_call: .; j_call: TRBJ1-2; cdr3_nt: TGTGCCAGCAGCTTAGAAGGCCGCCCGGGCTACACCTTC; cdr3_aa: CASSLEGRPGYTF
v_call: TRBV30; clone_size: once; d_call: TRBD2; j_call: TRBJ2-1; cdr3_nt: TGTGCCTGGAGTGTGCCGACTAGCGGGAGGCCCGGAGTAATTCAGAGCTCCTACAATGAGCAGTTCTTC; cdr3_aa: CAWSVPTSGRPGVIQSSYNEQFF
v_call: TRBV4-2; clone_size: medium-sized; d_call: TRBD2; j_call: TRBJ2-2; cdr3_nt: TGTGCCAGCAGCCAAGATGTGGCGGGAGAGGCCGGGGAGCTGTTTTTT; cdr3_aa: CASSQDVAGEAGELFF
v_call: TRBV19; clone_size: .; d_call: .; j_call: TRBJ2-3; cdr3_nt: TGTGCCAGTAGTATAGCAGATACGCAGTATTTT; cdr3_aa: CASSIADTQYF
v_call: TRBV5-1; clone_size: .; d_call: .; j_call: TRBJ2-7; cdr3_nt: TGCGCCAGCAGCTTGACACCCGGGTCCTGGGGGCTCTACGAGCAGTACTTC; cdr3_aa: CASSLTPGSWGLYEQYF
v_call: TRBV28; clone_size: once; d_call: .; j_call: TRBJ2-3; cdr3_nt: TGTGCCACCACCCCGGACGCCACAGATACGCAGTATTTT; cdr3_aa: CATTPDATDTQYF
v_call: TRBV4-1; clone_size: .; d_call: .; j_call: TRBJ2-3; cdr3_nt: TGCGCCAGCAGCCCCCCGGGGAGCACAGATACGCAGTATTTT; cdr3_aa: CASSPPGSTDTQYF
v_call: TRBV6-6; clone_size: .; d_call: TRBD2; j_call: TRBJ2-3; cdr3_nt: TGTGCCATCAGTGGGGCTAGCGGGGGTGAAGGAGATACGCAGTATTTT; cdr3_aa: CAISGASGGEGDTQYF
v_call: TRBV5-8; clone_size: .; d_call: TRBD1; j_call: TRBJ2-7; cdr3_nt: TGTGCCAGCAGCTTCGGGACAGGGAACTACGAGCAGTACTTC; cdr3_aa: CASSFGTGNYEQYF
v_call: TRBV4-1; clone_size: .; d_call: .; j_call: TRBJ2-7; cdr3_nt: TGCGCCAGCAGCCAAGTAGGGAGCTACGAGCAGTACTTC; cdr3_aa: CASSQVGSYEQYF
v_call: TRBV11-3; clone_size: .; d_call: .; j_call: TRBJ2-7; cdr3_nt: TGTGCCAGCAGCCCCCGAGACGGCGATGGACACGAGCAGTACTTC; cdr3_aa: CASSPRDGDGHEQYF
v_call: TRBV28; clone_size: once; d_call: .; j_call: TRBJ2-7; cdr3_nt: TGTGCCAGCAGTTTAGGACCCGAGGGAGAGCAGTACTTC; cdr3_aa: CASSLGPEGEQYF
v_call: TRBV4-2; clone_size: medium-sized; d_call: .; j_call: TRBJ2-7; cdr3_nt: TGTGCCAGCAGCCAAGAACTAGCAGTCGACGAGCAGTACTTC; cdr3_aa: CASSQELAVDEQYF
v_call: TRBV29-1; clone_size: .; d_call: .; j_call: TRBJ2-7; cdr3_nt: TGCAGCGCCTTGTTCAGGGGGGGCGAGCAGTACTTC; cdr3_aa: CSALFRGGEQYF
v_call: TRBV11-1; clone_size: few; d_call: .; j_call: TRBJ1-6; cdr3_nt: TGTGCCAGCAGCTTAGAACTGGAGAATTCACCCCTCCACTTT; cdr3_aa: CASSLELENSPLHF
v_call: TRBV21-1; clone_size: .; d_call: .; j_call: TRBJ1-2; cdr3_nt: TGTGCCAGCACCAAATTAAAAGGGACAGGGTATGGCTACACCTTC; cdr3_aa: CASTKLKGTGYGYTF
v_call: TRBV7-9; clone_size: .; d_call: TRBD1; j_call: TRBJ2-7; cdr3_nt: TGTGCCAGTGATCCGGGACAGGGGCCTTTCTACGAGCAGTACTTC; cdr3_aa: CASDPGQGPFYEQYF
v_call: TRBV20-1; clone_size: once; d_call: .; j_call: TRBJ1-1; cdr3_nt: TGCAGTGCCCCTGGACGGGCTGAAGCTTTCTTT; cdr3_aa: CSAPGRAEAFF
v_call: TRBV5-1; clone_size: .; d_call: .; j_call: TRBJ2-1; cdr3_nt: TGCGCCAGCAGCTCCCGGGACAACCTTGGGGAGCAGTTCTTC; cdr3_aa: CASSSRDNLGEQFF
v_call: TRBV4-1; clone_size: .; d_call: .; j_call: TRBJ1-4; cdr3_nt: TGCGCCAGCAGCACGGGACCCCACAGTGAAAAACTGTTTTTT; cdr3_aa: CASSTGPHSEKLFF
v_call: TRBV29-1; clone_size: .; d_call: TRBD1; j_call: TRBJ2-7; cdr3_nt: TGCAGCGTTGTGGACAGGGGTTACGAGCAGTACTTC; cdr3_aa: CSVVDRGYEQYF
v_call: TRBV19; clone_size: few; d_call: .; j_call: TRBJ2-2; cdr3_nt: TGTGCCAGTACAAGGGAAACCGGGGAGCTGTTTTTT; cdr3_aa: CASTRETGELFF
v_call: TRBV5-6; clone_size: .; d_call: .; j_call: TRBJ2-7; cdr3_nt: TGTGCCAGCAGCTTGGTGGGAAGAGAGCAGTACTTC; cdr3_aa: CASSLVGREQYF
v_call: TRBV6-1; clone_size: .; d_call: .; j_call: TRBJ2-5; cdr3_nt: TGTGCCAGCAGTGAATCGACCACCGGAGAGACCCAGTACTTC; cdr3_aa: CASSESTTGETQYF
v_call: TRBV4-2; clone_size: .; d_call: TRBD1; j_call: TRBJ1-5; cdr3_nt: TGTGCCAGCAGCCAAGATCACAGGGGAAGAAATCAGCCCCAGCATTTT; cdr3_aa: CASSQDHRGRNQPQHF
v_call: TRBV19; clone_size: .; d_call: .; j_call: TRBJ1-1; cdr3_nt: TGTGCCAGTAGTATAGGCGTTGCCGAAGCTTTCTTT; cdr3_aa: CASSIGVAEAFF
v_call: TRBV15; clone_size: .; d_call: .; j_call: TRBJ2-7; cdr3_nt: TGTGCCACCAGCTCCCCGAGGGCTGACGAGCAGTACTTC; cdr3_aa: CATSSPRADEQYF
v_call: TRBV4-2; clone_size: .; d_call: .; j_call: TRBJ2-7; cdr3_nt: TGTGCCAGCGCCCAGACCGGGTACGAGCAGTACTTC; cdr3_aa: CASAQTGYEQYF